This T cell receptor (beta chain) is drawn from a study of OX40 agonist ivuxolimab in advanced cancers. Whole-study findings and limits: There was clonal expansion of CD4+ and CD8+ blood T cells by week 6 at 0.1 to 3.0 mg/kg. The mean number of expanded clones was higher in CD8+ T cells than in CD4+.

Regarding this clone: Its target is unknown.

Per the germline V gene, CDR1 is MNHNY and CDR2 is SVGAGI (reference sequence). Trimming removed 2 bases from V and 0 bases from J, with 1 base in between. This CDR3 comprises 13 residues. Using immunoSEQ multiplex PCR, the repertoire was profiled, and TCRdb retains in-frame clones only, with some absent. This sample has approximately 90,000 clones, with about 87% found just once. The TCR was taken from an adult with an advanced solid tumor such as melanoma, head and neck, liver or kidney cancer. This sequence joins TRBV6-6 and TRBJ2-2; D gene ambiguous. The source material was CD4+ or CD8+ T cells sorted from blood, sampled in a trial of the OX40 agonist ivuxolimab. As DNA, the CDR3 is TGTGCCAGCAGTTACGCGAACACCGGGGAGCTGTTTTTT. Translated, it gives CASSYANTGELFF.